This entry features one T cell receptor (beta chain) sequence. An end of the junction does not agree with germline; a read error may underlie this. CDR1 KGHSH and CDR2 LQKENI come from the germline V gene. The CDR3 runs to 18 residues. Then a second PCR, running about 7 to 11 cycles, was carried out with a sample-barcoded 5' primer and a J-beta primer mix. Each cDNA molecule carried a tag from a template-switch adaptor that contained 12 random nucleotides. TCRdb reprocessed the 5' RACE reads via MiXCR and lists one record per CDR3 protein. Here the sample spans 600,000 to 1,000,000 distinct CDR3 sequences, 25% being singletons. The record originates from a study of blood T cells in healthy people across ages. This sample also belongs to another study, concerning T cells of mothers and their children. From that report: Study donors consisted of a few healthy Caucasian mothers and their six children.

J is TRBJ2-3 and V is TRBV18, with D perhaps TRBD1 (6 bases). Material for sequencing was blood. The clonotype comes from a boy aged 5-17 years in good health. The CDR3 sequence is CASSPLRKGVPWTDTQSF. The CDR3 nucleotides read TGTGCCAGCTCACCACTTCGTAAGGGCGTACCTTGGACAGATACGCAGTCTTTT.